This entry features one T cell receptor beta chain sequence. The antigen this receptor binds is unknown. No quality values exist for individual bases; no much larger clone is one base distant. This specimen comes from a study of cytotoxic CD8 clonotypes in ibrutinib-treated CLL (dated by TCRdb to about 2021). As for the study more broadly: The cohort had 11 relapsed/refractory and around 14 treatment-naive patients; some 17 were IGHV unmutated. Partial responses were observed in about 24 patients and complete responses in 2; after a median follow-up of around 64 months, remission was maintained in 14 patients and progression was observed in some twelve. Response samples were obtained after a median of around eleven months of treatment, with a range of about 6 to 40 months. An average of approximately 260,000 productive templates and roughly 94,000 productive rearrangements was obtained per sample. Longitudinal samples were obtainable from about 30% of the roughly 86 participants in the trial. Cryopreserved peripheral blood mononuclear cells were collected before treatment, at response, and at either disease progression or sustained remission. Every sample from remission and from progressive disease was obtained while the patients were still on ibrutinib. Beyond this particular receptor, the publication reports: Public clonotypes were rare and either shrank or stayed stable during treatment, and the rise in clonality at ibrutinib response reflected expansion of private clonotypes. An increase in clonality was observed at ibrutinib response, with clonality remaining stable during sustained remission and falling back toward baseline at progression. Sampling times were not matched between sustained-remission and progressing patients, and lymph node repertoires were not studied. Baseline clonality exceeded that of age-matched healthy donors and correlated strongly with circulating CD8+ T-cell counts.

The time point label, read with the paper, signifies: progressive disease on ibrutinib. For TCR beta library preparation, 1.5 to 2 micrograms of genomic DNA were extracted from the cryopreserved PBMCs. Longitudinal blood samples from CLL patients receiving ibrutinib monotherapy were subjected to high-throughput TCR beta sequencing. The patients took part in an open-label, single-center phase 2 trial of ibrutinib monotherapy. For CDR1 and CDR2, the germline V gene lists SQVTM and ANQGSEA. The CDR3 covers 13 residues, taking in both the cysteine and the phenylalanine. Here the CDR3 DNA is all that survives: 39 bases in frame from base 1. V loses 1 base at its end and J loses 6 bases; junction bases beyond the gene matches: 4. On a MiSeq, deep resolution sequencing aimed for a depth between 1 in 1 million and 1 in 200,000 T cells, with each clonotype covered 10x on average. The immunoSEQ hsTCRB Kit was used to generate the TCR beta libraries. In the paper's pipeline: The data were analyzed with ImmunoSEQ Analyzer and ImmunoSEQ Data Assistant, and V, D and J gene assignments followed IMGT definitions. Clonality, which ranges from 0 to 1, was calculated by subtracting the normalized Shannon entropy of productive rearrangement frequencies from one. Public clonotype analysis was restricted to overrepresented clonotypes comprising at least 0.05% of each patient's repertoire. Repertoires from 10 to 15 age-matched healthy donors in immuneACCESS were used as clonality controls. TCRdb stores this immuneACCESS table with in-frame sequences only. Part of the clones is absent; in the studies checked, under half of the shortfall reflects unresolved V genes, and no reason is known for the rest. V and J calls plus clone size are reproduced from that table; the DNA served to infer D and trimming. The sample table contains 250,000 to 350,000 clones; only one count was recorded for around 69% of them. The top ten clonotypes cover roughly 5% of the sample.

Sequencing was performed on PBMCs, taken at disease progression, from a patient treated with ibrutinib. The receptor was isolated from a human donor with chronic lymphocytic leukemia. The chain links TRBV29-1 with TRBJ2-3, and TRBD2 matches 7 of the central bases. The CDR3 region reads CSVEGGSFDTQYF. The sequenced DNA: TGCAGCGTTGAAGGCGGGAGTTTCGATACGCAGTATTTT.